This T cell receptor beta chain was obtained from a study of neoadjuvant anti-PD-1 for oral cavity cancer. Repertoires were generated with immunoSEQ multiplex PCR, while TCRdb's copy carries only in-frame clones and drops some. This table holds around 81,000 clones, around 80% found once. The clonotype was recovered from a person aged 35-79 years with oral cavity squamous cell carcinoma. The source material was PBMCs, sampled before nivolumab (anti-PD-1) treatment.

The CDR3 region is CASTLRGQWNEKLFF. CDR3 coding DNA: TGTGCCAGCACGCTGAGGGGACAGTGGAATGAAAAACTGTTTTTT. The chain is built from TRBV5-6 and TRBJ1-4; 7 bases fit TRBD1. The CDR3 sequence is 15 residues long. V lost 6 bases to trimming and J lost 5 bases; unmatched junction nucleotides: 10. The germline V gene has CDR1 SGHDT and CDR2 YYEEEE.